Following are 13 T cell receptor beta chains from one sample sequenced in a study of T cell responses to AZD1222 COVID-19 vaccine. Method: immunoSEQ multiplex PCR; TCRdb's copy keeps in-frame clones and lacks some. Here the sample spans 170,000 or so clones, approximately 90% being singletons. Specimen: peripheral blood, collected on day 0 of AZD1222 vaccination. The receptor source for this set is an adult in good health.

The chain carries TRBV7-6 and TRBJ2-1; 8 positions agree with TRBD2. Germline trimming cut 1 base from V and 10 bases from J; bases unmatched to any gene: 9. The CDR3 length is 15 residues. Germline V lookup: CDR1 SGHVS, CDR2 FNYEAQ. CDR3 in amino acids: CASSLDSGAPREQFF. In DNA form, the CDR3 reads TGTGCCAGCAGCTTAGATAGCGGGGCCCCCAGAGAGCAGTTCTTC. Full variable domain (outside the CDR3, taken from reference TRBV7-6 and TRBJ2-1): GAGVSQSPRYKVTKRGQDVALRCDPISGHVSLYWYRQALGQGPEFLTYFNYEAQQDKSGLPNDRFSAERPEGSISTLTIQRTEQRDSAMYRCASSLDSGAPREQFFGPGTRLTVL.

The rearrangement joins TRBV5-1 to TRBJ2-3; D assignment may be TRBD1 or TRBD2 (5 bases each). V lost 2 bases to trimming and J lost 4 bases, with 11 bases between them. Looked up from germline, CDR1 is SGHRS and CDR2 is YFSETQ. The CDR3 totals 14 residues. The DNA for the CDR3 is TGCGCCAGCAGCTTCCGACGGGGCCCAGATACGCAGTATTTT. Translation gives CASSFRRGPDTQYF.

The chain carries TRBV7-9 and TRBJ1-4, with a possible D match to TRBD1 (5 bases). Germline V lookup: CDR1 SEHNR, CDR2 FQNEAQ (reference sequence). The CDR3 extends over 13 amino acids. V lost 4 bases and J 8 bases, leaving 11 bases between the germline ends. The CDR3 DNA reads as TGTGCCAGCAGCTCAAGGTGGGGGGAAAAACTGTTTTTT. Its translation: CASSSRWGEKLFF.

This chain connects TRBV28 to TRBJ1-2; D unresolved. Trimming cost V 4 bases and J 4 bases, with 7 bases left between them. Looked up from germline, CDR1 is MDHEN and CDR2 is SYDVKM. The CDR3 runs 12 residues. The CDR3 protein is CASSSVSYGYTF. The CDR3 bases are TGTGCCAGCAGTTCCGTTTCCTATGGCTACACCTTC.

This clone appeared once. This chain links TRBV29-1 with TRBJ1-1, with 8 bases fitting TRBD1. There are 19 residues in the CDR3. V lost 5 bases, J lost 4 bases, and 24 bases stayed unmatched. Germline values: CDR1 SQVTM, CDR2 ANQGSEA. CDR3 coding DNA: TGCAGCGTTCTTCATAGGGGACCGGGACAGGCCCTTACCCCCACTGAAGCTTTCTTT. Translation: CSVLHRGPGQALTPTEAFF. Filled out from reference TRBV29-1 and TRBJ1-1, the complete variable domain reads SAVISQKPSRDICQRGTSLTIQCQVDSQVTMMFWYRQQPGQSLTLIATANQGSEATYESGFVIDKFPISRPNLTFSTLTVSNMSPEDSSIYLCSVLHRGPGQALTPTEAFFGQGTRLTVV.

This clone was found once. This chain uses TRBV10-3 with TRBJ2-7; 8 bases are shared with TRBD1. This CDR3 contains 15 residues. Germline V gives CDR1 ENHRY, CDR2 SYGVKD. V dropped 6 bases and J dropped 0; count of bases not matched to a gene: 7. Written as DNA, the CDR3 is TGTGCCATCAGCGACCGGACAGGGCTCTCCTACGAGCAGTACTTC. It specifies CAISDRTGLSYEQYF.

The chain uses TRBV4-1 and TRBJ2-7, with 9 positions matching TRBD1. Per the germline V gene, CDR1 is MGHRA and CDR2 is YSYEKL. The junction had 10 bases not matched to a gene; V was cut back by 4 bases and J by 6 bases. The CDR3 totals 15 residues. This CDR3 reads CASSPMGTGIAEQYF. CDR3 bases: TGCGCCAGCAGCCCCATGGGGACAGGGATAGCCGAGCAGTACTTC.

This rearrangement joins TRBV11-2 to TRBJ1-2, with D possibly being TRBD1 (6 bases). Germline CDR1 reads SGHAT; CDR2 reads FQNNGV. The CDR3 extends over 15 amino acids. V shed 0 bases and J shed 5 bases, with 13 bases lying between them. CDR3 amino acids: CASSLDRGAWYGYTF. The CDR3 DNA follows: TGTGCCAGCAGCTTAGACAGGGGAGCTTGGTATGGCTACACCTTC.

The J gene is TRBJ2-5, the V gene TRBV27; D not certain. The CDR3 consists of 15 residues. Germline V gene sequence: CDR1 MNHEY, CDR2 SMNVEV (reference sequence). Between the trimmed V and J ends, which lost 6 bases and 5 bases, there was a span of 19 bases. The CDR3 spells CASRLGLDSWETQYF. DNA of the CDR3: TGTGCCAGCAGACTCGGGTTAGATAGCTGGGAGACCCAGTACTTC.

The gene calls are TRBV7-8 and TRBJ1-5; D call uncertain. CDR3 length: 12 amino acids. The germline gives CDR1 SGHVS, CDR2 FQNEAQ. The V end lost 5 bases, the J end lost 3 bases, and 5 bases lay between the germline ends. The chain's CDR3 is CASSPPNQPQHF. As DNA, the CDR3 is TGTGCCAGCAGCCCACCCAATCAGCCCCAGCATTTT.

V gene TRBV12-3 or TRBV12-4 combines with J gene TRBJ1-5, with D perhaps matching TRBD1 (5 bases). The CDR3 is 13 amino acids. V was clipped by 7 bases and J by 4 bases, with 11 bases between them. This CDR3 is CASMGGFNQPQHF. CDR3 sequence (DNA): TGTGCCAGCATGGGGGGGTTTAATCAGCCCCAGCATTTT.

This clone was picked up one time. The CDR3 coding sequence is TGTGCCAGCACCAGACAGGGACTTAATGAAAAACTGTTTTTT. It translates to CASTRQGLNEKLFF. This chain links TRBV6-5 with TRBJ1-4; 7 bases align to TRBD1. The CDR3 runs 14 residues. The junction had 6 bases not matched to a gene; V was cut back by 7 bases and J by 4 bases. Germline V lookup: CDR1 MNHEY, CDR2 SVGAGI.

The V call is TRBV6-1, the J call TRBJ1-1; a possible D gene is TRBD1 (6 bases). The CDR3 length is 11 residues. Germline values: CDR1 MNHNS, CDR2 SASEGT. V gave up 5 bases and J gave up 8 bases, with 9 bases separating them. The CDR3 DNA sequence: TGTGCCAGCAGTTATCAGGGGGAAGCTTTCTTT. This translates into CASSYQGEAFF.